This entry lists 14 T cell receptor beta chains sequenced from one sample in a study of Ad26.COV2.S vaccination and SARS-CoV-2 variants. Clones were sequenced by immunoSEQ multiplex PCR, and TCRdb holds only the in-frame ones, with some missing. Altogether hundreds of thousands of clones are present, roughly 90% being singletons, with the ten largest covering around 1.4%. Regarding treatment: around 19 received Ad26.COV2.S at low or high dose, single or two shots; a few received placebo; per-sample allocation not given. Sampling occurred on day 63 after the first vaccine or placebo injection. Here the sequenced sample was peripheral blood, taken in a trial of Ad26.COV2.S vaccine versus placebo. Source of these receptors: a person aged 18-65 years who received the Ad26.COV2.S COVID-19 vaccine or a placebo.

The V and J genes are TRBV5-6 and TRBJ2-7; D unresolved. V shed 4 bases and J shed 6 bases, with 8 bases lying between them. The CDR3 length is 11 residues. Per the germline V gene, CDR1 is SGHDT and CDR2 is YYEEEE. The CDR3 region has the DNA TGTGCCAGCAGCCTCTGGGGCGAGCAGTACTTC. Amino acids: CASSLWGEQYF.

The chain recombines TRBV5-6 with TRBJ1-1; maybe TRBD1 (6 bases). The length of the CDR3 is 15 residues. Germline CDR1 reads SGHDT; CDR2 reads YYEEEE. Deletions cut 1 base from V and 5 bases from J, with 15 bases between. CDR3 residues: CASSLWGGRRTEAFF. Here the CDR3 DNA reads TGTGCCAGCAGCTTGTGGGGGGGCCGGAGAACTGAAGCTTTCTTT. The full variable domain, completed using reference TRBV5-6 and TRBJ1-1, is DAGVTQSPTHLIKTRGQQVTLRCSPKSGHDTVSWYQQALGQGPQFIFQYYEEEERQRGNFPDRFSGHQFPNYSSELNVNALLLGDSALYLCASSLWGGRRTEAFFGQGTRLTVV.

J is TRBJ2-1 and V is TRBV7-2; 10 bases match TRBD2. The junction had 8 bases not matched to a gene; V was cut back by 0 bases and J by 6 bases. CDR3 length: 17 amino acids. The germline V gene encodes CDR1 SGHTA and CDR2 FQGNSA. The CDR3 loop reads CASSLALSSGGFNEQFF. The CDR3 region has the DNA TGTGCCAGCAGCTTAGCGCTCTCTAGCGGGGGTTTCAATGAGCAGTTCTTC.

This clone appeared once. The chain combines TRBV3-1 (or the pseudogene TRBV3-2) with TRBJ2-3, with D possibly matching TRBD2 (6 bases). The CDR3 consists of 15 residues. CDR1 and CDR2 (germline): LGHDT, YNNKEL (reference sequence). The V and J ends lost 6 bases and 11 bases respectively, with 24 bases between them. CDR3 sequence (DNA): TGTGCCAGCAGTCCCCCGGGGGACCCTTCGGGCGGGCAGTATTTT. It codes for CASSPPGDPSGGQYF.

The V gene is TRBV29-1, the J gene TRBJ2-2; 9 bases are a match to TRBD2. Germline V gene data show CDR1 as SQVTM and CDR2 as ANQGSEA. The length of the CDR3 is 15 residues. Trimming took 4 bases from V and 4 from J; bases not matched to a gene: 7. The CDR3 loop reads CSVAGGRAGTGELFF. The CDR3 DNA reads TGCAGCGTTGCGGGCGGGAGGGCCGGCACCGGGGAGCTGTTTTTT.

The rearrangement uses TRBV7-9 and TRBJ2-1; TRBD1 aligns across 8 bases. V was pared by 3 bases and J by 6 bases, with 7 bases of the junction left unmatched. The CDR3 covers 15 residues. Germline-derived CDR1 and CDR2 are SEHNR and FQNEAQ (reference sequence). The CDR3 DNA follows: TGTGCCAGCAGCTTGGACAGGGCGGTGATCAATGAGCAGTTCTTC. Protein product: CASSLDRAVINEQFF.

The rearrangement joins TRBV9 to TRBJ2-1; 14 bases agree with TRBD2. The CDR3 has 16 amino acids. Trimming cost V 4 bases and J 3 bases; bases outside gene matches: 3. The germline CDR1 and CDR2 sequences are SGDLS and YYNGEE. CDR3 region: CASSPGTSGGYNEQFF. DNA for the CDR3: TGTGCCAGCAGCCCTGGGACTAGCGGGGGCTACAATGAGCAGTTCTTC.

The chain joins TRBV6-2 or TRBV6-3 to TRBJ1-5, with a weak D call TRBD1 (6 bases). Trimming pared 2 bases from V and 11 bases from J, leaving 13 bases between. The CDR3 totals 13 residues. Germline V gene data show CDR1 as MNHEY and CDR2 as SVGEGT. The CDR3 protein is CASSYEGVNTQHF. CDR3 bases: TGTGCCAGCAGTTACGAGGGGGTCAATACCCAGCATTTT.

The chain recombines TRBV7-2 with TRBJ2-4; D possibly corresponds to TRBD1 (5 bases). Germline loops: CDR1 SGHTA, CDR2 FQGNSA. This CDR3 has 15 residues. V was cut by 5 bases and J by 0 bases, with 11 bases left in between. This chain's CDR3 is CASSPRTLAKNIQYF. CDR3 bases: TGTGCCAGCAGCCCGCGGACATTAGCCAAAAACATTCAGTACTTC.

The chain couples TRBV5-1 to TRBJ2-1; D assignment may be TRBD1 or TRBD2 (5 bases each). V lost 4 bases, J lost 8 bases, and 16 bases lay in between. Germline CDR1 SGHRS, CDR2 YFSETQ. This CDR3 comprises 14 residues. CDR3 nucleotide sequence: TGCGCCAGCAGCATCGTTCCTGGGGGTCATGAGCAGTTCTTC. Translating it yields CASSIVPGGHEQFF.

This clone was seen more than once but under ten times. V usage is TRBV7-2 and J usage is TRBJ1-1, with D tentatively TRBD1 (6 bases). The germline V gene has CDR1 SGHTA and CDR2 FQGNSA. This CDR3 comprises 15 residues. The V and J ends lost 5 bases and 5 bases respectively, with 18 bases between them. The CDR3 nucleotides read TGTGCCAGCAGCCTTACGACAGGCTCAAGAACTGAAGCTTTCTTT. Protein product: CASSLTTGSRTEAFF.

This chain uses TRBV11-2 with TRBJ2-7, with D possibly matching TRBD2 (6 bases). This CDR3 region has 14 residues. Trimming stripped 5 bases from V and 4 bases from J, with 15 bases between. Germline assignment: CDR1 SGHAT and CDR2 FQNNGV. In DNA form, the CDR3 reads TGTGCCAGCAGCACCCAGGCGGGGTTTTACGAGCAGTACTTC. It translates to CASSTQAGFYEQYF.

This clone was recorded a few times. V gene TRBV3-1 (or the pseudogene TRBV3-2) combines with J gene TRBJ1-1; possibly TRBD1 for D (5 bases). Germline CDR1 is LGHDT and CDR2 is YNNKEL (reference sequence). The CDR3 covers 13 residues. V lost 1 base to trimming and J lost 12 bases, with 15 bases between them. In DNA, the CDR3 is TGTGCCAGCAGCCAAGGGGGGATCACGGCGTCTTTCTTT. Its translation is CASSQGGITASFF.

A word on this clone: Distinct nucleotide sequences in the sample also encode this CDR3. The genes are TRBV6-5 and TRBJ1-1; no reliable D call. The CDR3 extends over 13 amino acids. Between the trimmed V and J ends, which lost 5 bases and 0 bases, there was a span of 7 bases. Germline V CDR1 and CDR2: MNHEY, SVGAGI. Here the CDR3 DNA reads TGTGCCAGCAGTAGTTCCTTGAACACTGAAGCTTTCTTT. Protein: CASSSSLNTEAFF.